This passage covers 18 T cell receptor beta chains from one sample sequenced in a study of T cell responses to AZD1222 COVID-19 vaccine. Produced via immunoSEQ multiplex PCR; TCRdb's table is partial and in-frame only. The sample lists around 89,000 clones, approximately 84% occurring once. This material consisted of peripheral blood, taken on day 0 of AZD1222 vaccination. The receptors come from an adult in good health.

The rearrangement joins TRBV7-2 to TRBJ2-5; 11 bases match TRBD2. The CDR3 has 16 amino acids. J was trimmed by 4 bases and V by 3 bases; bases with no gene match: 7. Germline V gives CDR1 SGHTA, CDR2 FQGNSA. The CDR3 nucleotides read TGTGCCAGCAGCTTCCTTAGCGGGAGGGCCTCAGAGACCCAGTACTTC. Translation gives CASSFLSGRASETQYF.

The genes are TRBV4-1 and TRBJ2-2; D is uncertain. The CDR3 extends over 14 amino acids. Germline CDR1 and CDR2: MGHRA and YSYEKL. V was shortened by 1 base and J by 6 bases, with 9 bases between the two germline ends. The DNA of the CDR3 is TGCGCCAGCAGCCAAGGGTATGGGGCCGGGGAGCTGTTTTTT. Amino acid sequence: CASSQGYGAGELFF.

The chain links TRBV18 to TRBJ2-7; TRBD2 matches 8 bases. The ends lost 2 bases at V and 4 bases at J; junction bases unmatched: 7. The CDR3 is made up of 15 amino acids. Germline V lookup: CDR1 KGHSH, CDR2 LQKENI. CDR3 loop: CASSPSGGAVYEQYF. CDR3 DNA: TGTGCCAGCTCACCAAGCGGGGGCGCGGTTTACGAGCAGTACTTC.

The CDR3 DNA is TGTGCCAGCAGCTTACCCAGTGGGGGGGCAGGATACGAGCAGTACTTC. Its protein is CASSLPSGGAGYEQYF. The chain recombines TRBV11-2 with TRBJ2-7; tentatively, D is TRBD2 (7 bases). Germline CDR1 is SGHAT and CDR2 is FQNNGV. Trimming pared 2 bases from V and 4 bases from J, leaving 18 bases between. This CDR3 is built from 16 residues.

The gene calls are TRBV3-1 (or the pseudogene TRBV3-2) and TRBJ2-7; D perhaps matches TRBD1 (6 bases). The CDR3 spans 15 residues. Looked up from germline, CDR1 is LGHDT and CDR2 is YNNKEL (reference sequence). V lost 1 base and J 2 bases, leaving 12 bases between the germline ends. This CDR3 reads CASSQGVGTPYEQYF. CDR3 nucleotide sequence: TGTGCCAGCAGCCAAGGGGTTGGGACACCCTACGAGCAGTACTTC.

The V and J genes are TRBV9 and TRBJ2-1; D not resolved. This CDR3 spans 14 amino acids. V lost 0 bases and J lost 4, with 8 bases in between. Germline V lookup: CDR1 SGDLS, CDR2 YYNGEE. The CDR3 sequence: CASSVDGQYNEQFF. CDR3 bases: TGTGCCAGCAGCGTAGACGGCCAGTACAATGAGCAGTTCTTC.

This clone was observed a handful of times. The chain recombines TRBV4-1 with TRBJ2-7; a weak D match, TRBD1 (6 bases). This CDR3 has 16 residues. Germline values: CDR1 MGHRA, CDR2 YSYEKL. With 1 base removed from V and 5 bases from J, the gap between germline ends came to 18 bases. The CDR3: CASSQGAGASLDEQYF. CDR3 nucleotides: TGCGCCAGCAGCCAAGGGGCAGGGGCCTCTTTGGACGAGCAGTACTTC.

CDR3 DNA: TGTGCCAGCAGTTCCTCCTGGACAGCCTATAATTCACCCCTCCACTTT. This gives the protein CASSSSWTAYNSPLHF. The chain joins TRBV27 to TRBJ1-6; tentative D call: TRBD1 (6 bases). Germline V gives CDR1 MNHEY, CDR2 SMNVEV (reference sequence). Trimming removed 4 bases from V and 2 bases from J, with 12 bases in between. This CDR3 has 16 residues.

The chain uses TRBV5-1 and TRBJ2-7; D is undetermined. V was clipped by 1 base and J by 4 bases, with 12 bases between them. Germline CDR1 is SGHRS and CDR2 is YFSETQ. This CDR3 is 14 amino acids long. The CDR3 protein is CASSLSSGPYEQYF. The DNA of the CDR3 is TGCGCCAGCAGCTTGTCCTCAGGACCTTACGAGCAGTACTTC. The whole variable domain, remainder taken from reference TRBV5-1 and TRBJ2-7, is KAGVTQTPRYLIKTRGQQVTLSCSPISGHRSVSWYQQTPGQGLQFLFEYFSETQRNKGNFPGRFSGRQFSNSRSEMNVSTLELGDSALYLCASSLSSGPYEQYFGPGTRLTVT.

The V call is TRBV10-2, the J call TRBJ1-6, with unresolved D. Germline V gene data show CDR1 as WSHSY and CDR2 as SAAADI. This CDR3 has 12 residues. V was trimmed by 10 bases and J by 5 bases, leaving 9 bases between them. CDR3: CATRENNSPLHF. The DNA for the CDR3 is TGCGCCACCCGGGAGAATAATTCACCCCTCCACTTT.

In its sample, this clone was seen once. V gene TRBV3-1 (or the pseudogene TRBV3-2) combines with J gene TRBJ1-4; D may be TRBD1 (5 bases). The germline V and J ends were trimmed by 5 bases and 7 bases, with 17 bases remaining between them. This CDR3 spans 15 amino acids. Germline CDR1 LGHDT, CDR2 YNNKEL (reference sequence). In nucleotides, the CDR3 is TGTGCCAGCAGCTTTGGAAAGGGGAGTCGTGAAAAACTGTTTTTT. Its protein is CASSFGKGSREKLFF.

J is TRBJ1-2 and V is TRBV10-3; D uncertain. Per germline, CDR1 ENHRY and CDR2 SYGVKD. The CDR3 sequence is 13 residues long. Trimming pared 6 bases from V and 5 bases from J, leaving 13 bases between. The CDR3 nucleotides are TGTGCCATCAGAAATGGAGTCGGTTATGGCTACACCTTC. Translated: CAIRNGVGYGYTF.

The chain links TRBV19 to TRBJ1-2; maybe TRBD1 (5 bases). This CDR3 has 13 residues. In germline, CDR1 is LNHDA, CDR2 SQIVND (reference sequence). The V gene lost 6 bases and the J gene lost 4 bases, with 12 bases spanning the gap. The CDR3 loop reads CASSLGLTYGYTF. CDR3 coding DNA: TGTGCCAGTAGCCTGGGACTTACCTATGGCTACACCTTC. Full variable domain (rest looked up from reference TRBV19 and TRBJ1-2): DGGITQSPKYLFRKEGQNVTLSCEQNLNHDAMYWYRQDPGQGLRLIYYSQIVNDFQKGDIAEGYSVSREKKESFPLTVTSAQKNPTAFYLCASSLGLTYGYTFGSGTRLTVV.

This chain uses TRBV19 with TRBJ1-2; D might be TRBD1 (5 bases). Germline CDR1 LNHDA, CDR2 SQIVND (reference sequence). CDR3 length: 15 residues. Trimming left V 4 bases short and J 3 bases short, with 15 bases between. The CDR3 spells CASSTRDGRDYGYTF. CDR3 nucleotides: TGTGCCAGTAGTACAAGGGACGGGAGAGACTATGGCTACACCTTC. The full variable domain, completed using reference TRBV19 and TRBJ1-2, is DGGITQSPKYLFRKEGQNVTLSCEQNLNHDAMYWYRQDPGQGLRLIYYSQIVNDFQKGDIAEGYSVSREKKESFPLTVTSAQKNPTAFYLCASSTRDGRDYGYTFGSGTRLTVV.

The V call is TRBV2, the J call TRBJ2-2; TRBD2 matches at 13 bases. Germline V gene sequence: CDR1 SNHLY, CDR2 FYNNEI. The CDR3 covers 17 residues. Trimming removed 4 bases from V and 5 bases from J; junction bases left unmatched: 7. CDR3: CASSGGLAGAGTGELFF. The CDR3 DNA reads as TGTGCCAGCAGTGGAGGACTAGCGGGGGCGGGGACCGGGGAGCTGTTTTTT.

The chain employs TRBV5-1 and TRBJ2-3, with D possibly matching TRBD2 (6 bases). This CDR3 is built from 16 residues. V dropped 4 bases and J dropped 2 bases, with 17 bases sitting between them. The V gene's germline CDR1 is SGHRS and CDR2 YFSETQ. The CDR3 sequence: CASSNTRGVFTDTQYF. CDR3 sequence (DNA): TGCGCCAGCAGCAACACGCGGGGAGTATTCACAGATACGCAGTATTTT.

The rearrangement links TRBV7-2 to TRBJ1-2; the D gene is possibly TRBD1 (6 bases). V dropped 4 bases and J dropped 4 bases, with 16 bases sitting between them. Germline CDR1 and CDR2: SGHTA and FQGNSA. The CDR3 consists of 15 residues. CDR3 nucleotide sequence: TGTGCCAGCAGCTCGTCCCCCGGGACAACCTATGGCTACACCTTC. Its protein is CASSSSPGTTYGYTF.

The chain couples TRBV7-2 to TRBJ2-7, with D possibly called TRBD1 or TRBD2 (5 bases each). Germline V gene lookup returns CDR1 SGHTA and CDR2 FQGNSA. CDR3 length: 13 residues. V dropped 2 bases and J dropped 2 bases, with 7 bases sitting between them. The CDR3 DNA sequence: TGTGCCAGCAGCTTACGGGACCCCTACGAGCAGTACTTC. This gives the protein CASSLRDPYEQYF.